Below, 26 T cell receptor beta chains from the same sample are listed, as sequenced in a study of T-cell reconstitution after alpha-beta-depleted transplantation in children. The TCRbeta library incorporated unique molecular identifiers. TCRdb itself ran the PCR reads through MiXCR, one entry per CDR3 protein. The sample holds about 610,000 distinct CDR3 sequences, more than 20% seen once. Sample: PBMCs, taken before TCRalphabeta/CD19-depleted stem cell transplant. Every receptor here comes from a boy younger than two with Wiskott-Aldrich syndrome, due to receive a stem cell transplant.

This clonotype has more than one count but fewer than ten. The gene calls are TRBV28 and TRBJ2-7; 12 bases match TRBD2. Germline-derived CDR1 and CDR2 are MDHEN and SYDVKM. This CDR3 has 15 amino acids. With V trimmed by 5 bases and J by 6 bases, 8 bases remained unmatched. The CDR3 nucleotides are TGTGCCAGCAGTCCCAGACTAGCGGGAGTTGGCGAGCAGTACTTC. This codes for CASSPRLAGVGEQYF. Full variable domain (rest looked up from reference TRBV28 and TRBJ2-7): DVKVTQSSRYLVKRTGEKVFLECVQDMDHENMFWYRQDPGLGLRLIYFSYDVKMKEKGDIPEGYSVSREKKERFSLILESASTNQTSMYLCASSPRLAGVGEQYFGPGTRLTVT.

The chain joins TRBV5-4 to TRBJ1-1, with 7 bases aligning to TRBD1. Trimming took 4 bases from V and 1 from J; bases not matched to a gene: 13. The length of the CDR3 is 17 residues. From germline, CDR1 is SGHNT and CDR2 YYREEE (reference sequence). The CDR3, as DNA: TGTGCCAGCAGCCCGGCCAACAGGGGTTCAAGGAACACTGAAGCTTTCTTT. Its protein is CASSPANRGSRNTEAFF.

The CDR3 loop is CSVETSGRRGSYNEQFF. CDR3 DNA: TGCAGCGTTGAAACTAGCGGGAGGAGAGGTTCCTACAATGAGCAGTTCTTC. The genes are TRBV29-1 and TRBJ2-1; the match to TRBD2 covers 12 bases. V shed 2 bases, J shed 1 base, and the junction held 6 bases outside the gene matches. The germline CDR1 and CDR2 sequences are SQVTM and ANQGSEA. CDR3 size: 17 residues.

This clonotype came up a few times. The chain uses TRBV20-1 and TRBJ2-1; D unclear. The CDR3 is 12 amino acids. CDR1 DFQATT and CDR2 SNEGSKA come from the germline V gene (reference sequence). V was cut by 5 bases and J by 10 bases, with 15 bases left in between. CDR3 amino acids: CSAAIRILEQFF. Here the CDR3 DNA reads TGCAGTGCTGCAATTCGTATACTAGAGCAGTTCTTC.

This clonotype was seen a few times. This sequence joins TRBV5-1 and TRBJ2-3; no reliable D call. The CDR3 totals 14 residues. Germline V CDR1 and CDR2: SGHRS, YFSETQ. V dropped 4 bases and J dropped 5 bases, with 14 bases sitting between them. The CDR3 here is CASSPPDGIDTQYF. CDR3 sequence (DNA): TGCGCCAGCAGCCCGCCCGACGGTATAGATACGCAGTATTTT.

There are a few counts of this clonotype. The chain joins TRBV3-1 to TRBJ1-5; perhaps TRBD1 as D (6 bases). Germline assignment: CDR1 LGHDT and CDR2 YNNKEL (reference sequence). The CDR3 consists of 15 residues. Trimming stripped 2 bases from V and 3 bases from J, with 11 bases between. The CDR3 protein is CASSQLQGLNQPQHF. The CDR3, as DNA: TGTGCCAGCAGCCAACTACAGGGCCTCAATCAGCCCCAGCATTTT.

The chain is built from TRBV28 and TRBJ2-6; TRBD1 agrees at 7 bases. Germline V gene lookup returns CDR1 MDHEN and CDR2 SYDVKM. V lost 2 bases, J lost 0 bases, and 7 bases stayed unmatched. CDR3 length equals 18 residues. Written as DNA, the CDR3 is TGTGCCAGCAGTTTAAGCATAGGGGGCGTCTCTGGGGCCAACGTCCTGACTTTC. Amino acids: CASSLSIGGVSGANVLTF.

V is TRBV12-3 or TRBV12-4 and J is TRBJ2-5; D not certain. The CDR3 covers 12 residues. Trimming removed 5 bases at V and 7 bases at J, with 11 bases between. Here the CDR3 DNA reads TGTGCCAGCAGTCCGAACGGGTGGACCCAGTACTTC. Translated: CASSPNGWTQYF.

The rearrangement links TRBV7-2 to TRBJ2-7; TRBD1 or TRBD2 may be the D gene (5 bases each). In germline, CDR1 is SGHTA, CDR2 FQGNSA. The V end lost 3 bases, the J end lost 8 bases, and 14 bases lay between the germline ends. This CDR3 region has 13 residues. The CDR3 sequence is CASSLGRSFQQYF. DNA of the CDR3: TGTGCCAGCAGCTTGGGACGGAGCTTTCAGCAGTACTTC.

This clonotype has only a few counts. This rearrangement joins TRBV10-3 to TRBJ2-1, with 13 bases lining up with TRBD2. The V gene end was trimmed by 5 bases and the J gene end by 0 bases; junction bases not matched to a gene: 1. Germline CDR1 is ENHRY and CDR2 is SYGVKD. The CDR3 extends over 16 amino acids. The CDR3 protein is CAISRLAGGSYNEQFF. DNA for the CDR3: TGTGCCATCAGTCGACTAGCGGGAGGCTCCTACAATGAGCAGTTCTTC.

The V and J genes are TRBV29-1 and TRBJ2-2, with 8 bases fitting TRBD1. Germline CDR1 reads SQVTM; CDR2 reads ANQGSEA. The junction had 1 base not matched to a gene; V was cut back by 7 bases and J by 0 bases. The CDR3 runs to 13 residues. DNA for the CDR3: TGCAGCGGGGGACAGGCGAACACCGGGGAGCTGTTTTTT. Translating gives CSGGQANTGELFF.

The chain carries TRBV28 and TRBJ2-1; 8 bases are shared with TRBD2. The CDR3 is 15 amino acids. V lost 6 bases, J lost 9 bases, and 13 bases stayed unmatched. Per germline, CDR1 MDHEN and CDR2 SYDVKM. The CDR3: CASSGWSAGDSEQFF. The DNA of the CDR3 is TGTGCCAGCAGCGGATGGTCAGCGGGAGACTCTGAGCAGTTCTTC. The full variable domain, rest sourced from reference TRBV28 and TRBJ2-1, is DVKVTQSSRYLVKRTGEKVFLECVQDMDHENMFWYRQDPGLGLRLIYFSYDVKMKEKGDIPEGYSVSREKKERFSLILESASTNQTSMYLCASSGWSAGDSEQFFGPGTRLTVL.

This clonotype occurred many times. The chain uses TRBV5-1 and TRBJ2-1; D is unclear. The V gene lost 5 bases and the J gene lost 0 bases, with 6 bases spanning the gap. The germline gives CDR1 SGHRS, CDR2 YFSETQ. The CDR3 has 13 residues. CDR3 sequence reads: CASSSYSYNEQFF. CDR3 bases: TGCGCCAGCAGTTCCTACTCCTACAATGAGCAGTTCTTC.

This clonotype has just a few counts. The V call is TRBV5-1, the J call TRBJ1-1; weak D call: TRBD1 (6 bases). CDR1 is SGHRS and CDR2 is YFSETQ in the germline V gene. V was pared by 3 bases and J by 1 base, with 13 bases between. The CDR3 spans 15 residues. CDR3 residues: CASSSAGTRNTEAFF. CDR3 coding DNA: TGCGCCAGCAGCTCAGCCGGGACACGGAACACTGAAGCTTTCTTT.

This chain's CDR3 is CASRRGTETQYF. In DNA, the CDR3 is TGCGCCAGCAGGCGGGGCACGGAGACCCAGTACTTC. The chain carries TRBV5-1 and TRBJ2-5; the D gene is possibly TRBD2 (6 bases). Trimming removed 5 bases from V and 5 bases from J, with 10 bases in between. CDR1 and CDR2 (germline): SGHRS, YFSETQ. This CDR3 is built from 12 residues.

In this sample, this clonotype turned up a few times. The V call is TRBV10-3, the J call TRBJ2-3; no reliable D call. Germline V gives CDR1 ENHRY, CDR2 SYGVKD. The CDR3 runs to 14 residues. With 4 bases removed from V and 1 base from J, the gap between germline ends came to 9 bases. CDR3 residues: CAISVDTRTDTQYF. The CDR3 DNA reads as TGTGCCATCAGTGTAGACACCCGCACAGATACGCAGTATTTT.

The sample holds a few counts of this clonotype. The J gene is TRBJ1-3, the V gene TRBV20-1; TRBD1 matches 7 bases. The CDR3 runs to 14 residues. With V trimmed by 3 bases and J by 2 bases, 4 bases remained unmatched. Germline V gene sequence: CDR1 DFQATT, CDR2 SNEGSKA (reference sequence). The CDR3 protein is CSARVQGAGNTIYF. Written as DNA, the CDR3 is TGCAGTGCTAGGGTGCAGGGGGCTGGAAACACCATATATTTT.

The chain combines TRBV7-6 with TRBJ2-5; D is uncertain. V was cut by 5 bases and J by 5 bases, with 12 bases left in between. This CDR3 contains 13 residues. Germline CDR1 SGHVS, CDR2 FNYEAQ. This CDR3 is CASSRTVGETQYF. The CDR3 DNA sequence: TGTGCCAGCAGCAGGACGGTCGGGGAGACCCAGTACTTC.

V usage is TRBV15 and J usage is TRBJ2-1; 7 positions agree with TRBD2. Germline V gene lookup returns CDR1 LNHNV and CDR2 YYDKDF (reference sequence). This CDR3 comprises 17 residues. With 0 bases clipped from V and 4 bases from J, the junction kept 9 bases outside the gene matches. The CDR3 spells CATSRDVGLADYNEQFF. CDR3 coding DNA: TGTGCCACCAGCAGAGATGTTGGGCTAGCGGATTACAATGAGCAGTTCTTC. The full variable domain, rest sourced from reference TRBV15 and TRBJ2-1, is DAMVIQNPRYQVTQFGKPVTLSCSQTLNHNVMYWYQQKSSQAPKLLFHYYDKDFNNEADTPDNFQSRRPNTSFCFLDIRSPGLGDTAMYLCATSRDVGLADYNEQFFGPGTRLTVL.

Written as DNA, the CDR3 is TGTGCCAGCAGTTATGACTTCTACAATGAGCAGTTCTTC. It encodes CASSYDFYNEQFF. J is TRBJ2-1 and V is TRBV6-5; no reliable D call. Germline CDR1 reads MNHEY; CDR2 reads SVGAGI. Trimming shortened V by 3 bases and J by 3 bases, and 6 bases separated the two germline ends. This CDR3 spans 13 amino acids.

At least ten counts were recorded for this clonotype. The chain combines TRBV12-3 or TRBV12-4 with TRBJ2-3; TRBD2 aligns across 10 bases. V trimming: 5 bases; J trimming: 1 base; junction bases outside the gene matches: 0. This CDR3 is 14 amino acids long. CDR3 nucleotide sequence: TGTGCCAGCAGTGGGACTAGCGGCACAGATACGCAGTATTTT. Its translation is CASSGTSGTDTQYF.

The chain is built from TRBV7-2 and TRBJ1-6, with 8 bases matching TRBD1. The CDR3 totals 14 residues. Trimming removed 5 bases from V and 11 bases from J; junction bases left unmatched: 8. Looked up from germline, CDR1 is SGHTA and CDR2 is FQGNSA. The DNA for the CDR3 is TGTGCCAGCAGCCCGGGAAGACAGGGGACACCCCTCCACTTT. Protein product: CASSPGRQGTPLHF.

The sample holds a few counts of this clonotype. This chain links TRBV5-1 with TRBJ2-7; D gene ambiguous. V was clipped by 2 bases and J by 2 bases, with 8 bases between them. The CDR3 consists of 13 residues. Germline V gene sequence: CDR1 SGHRS, CDR2 YFSETQ. CDR3 loop: CASSFPRPYEQYF. CDR3 coding DNA: TGCGCCAGCAGCTTCCCCAGGCCCTACGAGCAGTACTTC.

The chain employs TRBV9 and TRBJ2-5; 10 nucleotides agree with TRBD2. There are 16 residues in the CDR3. Germline lookup yields CDR1 SGDLS and CDR2 YYNGEE. The trim removed 0 bases at V and 2 bases at J, leaving 4 bases unmatched. The CDR3 reads CASSVGSGRGQETQYF. CDR3 DNA: TGTGCCAGCAGCGTAGGGAGCGGGAGGGGTCAAGAGACCCAGTACTTC.

This chain connects TRBV4-1 to TRBJ1-6; perhaps TRBD1 as D (6 bases). The germline V and J ends were trimmed by 1 base and 5 bases, with 18 bases remaining between them. This CDR3 has 18 residues. CDR1 and CDR2 (germline): MGHRA, YSYEKL. DNA for the CDR3: TGCGCCAGCAGCCAAGTAGGCGGGGGGCGAGGGAATAATTCACCCCTCCACTTT. This gives the protein CASSQVGGGRGNNSPLHF.

Many counts were recorded for this clonotype. This chain uses TRBV20-1 with TRBJ1-4, with TRBD1 matching 9 bases. V lost 0 bases to trimming and J lost 5 bases; unmatched junction nucleotides: 7. CDR3 length equals 16 residues. Germline CDR1 reads DFQATT; CDR2 reads SNEGSKA (reference sequence). The CDR3 region has the DNA TGCAGTGCTAGAGATCTTTCTGGGACAGGGAATGAAAAACTGTTTTTT. Protein product: CSARDLSGTGNEKLFF.